Presented here are 4 T cell receptor beta chains from one specimen sequenced in a study of blood T cell repertoires in COVID-19. TCRdb keeps only in-frame clones here, not all; method: immunoSEQ multiplex PCR. The sample consists of 350,000 to 450,000 clones, 80% to 95% of them appearing once. Sequenced sample: PBMCs or T cells enriched from blood (not recorded which). The receptors here all came from a woman in her 40s who had been exposed to COVID-19.

This clone has only one observation. The chain has TRBV27 and TRBJ1-1; no definite D call. Germline CDR1 and CDR2: MNHEY and SMNVEV (reference sequence). The CDR3 length is 12 residues. Between the trimmed V and J ends, which lost 5 bases and 0 bases, there was a span of 4 bases. The CDR3 loop is CASSPMNTEAFF. The CDR3, as DNA: TGTGCCAGCAGTCCCATGAACACTGAAGCTTTCTTT.

This clone was detected once. This chain uses TRBV5-6 with TRBJ1-3; D remains ambiguous. In germline, CDR1 is SGHDT, CDR2 YYEEEE. V gave up 2 bases and J gave up 0 bases, with 12 bases separating them. The CDR3 length is 16 residues. The CDR3 DNA sequence: TGTGCCAGCAGCTTTTACGGGGTGAGCTCTGGAAACACCATATATTTT. Its protein product is CASSFYGVSSGNTIYF.

This clone occurred a few times. This chain links TRBV5-5 with TRBJ2-7, with 8 nucleotides matching TRBD1. This CDR3 is built from 17 residues. Germline CDR1 is SGHKS and CDR2 is YYEKEE (reference sequence). V trimming: 3 bases; J trimming: 3 bases; junction bases outside the gene matches: 14. CDR3 DNA sequence: TGTGCCAGCAGCTCGACGGGGACAGGTAAGGGCGTCTACGAGCAGTACTTC. Translated: CASSSTGTGKGVYEQYF.

V is TRBV3-1 (or the pseudogene TRBV3-2) and J is TRBJ1-6, with a tentative D call TRBD1 (6 bases). V gave up 1 base and J gave up 9 bases, with 10 bases separating them. This CDR3 is 14 amino acids long. The germline V gene encodes CDR1 LGHDT and CDR2 YNNKEL (reference sequence). CDR3 loop: CASSQVTGFSPLHF. CDR3 DNA: TGTGCCAGCAGCCAAGTCACAGGGTTTTCACCCCTCCACTTT.